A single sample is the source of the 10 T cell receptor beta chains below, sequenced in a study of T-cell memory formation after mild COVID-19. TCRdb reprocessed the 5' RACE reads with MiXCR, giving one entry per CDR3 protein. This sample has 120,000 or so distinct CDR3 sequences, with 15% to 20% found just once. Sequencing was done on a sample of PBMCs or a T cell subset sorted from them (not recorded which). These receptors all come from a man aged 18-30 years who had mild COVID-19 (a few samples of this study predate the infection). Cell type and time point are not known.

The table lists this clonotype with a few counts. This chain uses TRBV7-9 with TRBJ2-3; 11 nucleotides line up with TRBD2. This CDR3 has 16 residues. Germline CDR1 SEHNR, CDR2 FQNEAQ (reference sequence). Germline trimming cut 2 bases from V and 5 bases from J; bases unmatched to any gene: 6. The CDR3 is CASSLWLAGGKDTQYF. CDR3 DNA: TGTGCCAGCAGCTTATGGCTAGCGGGGGGAAAAGATACGCAGTATTTT.

CDR3 loop: CASSSHITGELFF. CDR3 DNA sequence: TGTGCCAGCAGTTCCCACATCACCGGGGAGCTGTTTTTT. The chain employs TRBV6-6 and TRBJ2-2; D unclear. Trimming shortened V by 4 bases and J by 4 bases, and 7 bases separated the two germline ends. Germline CDR1 MNHNY, CDR2 SVGAGI (reference sequence). This CDR3 spans 13 amino acids.

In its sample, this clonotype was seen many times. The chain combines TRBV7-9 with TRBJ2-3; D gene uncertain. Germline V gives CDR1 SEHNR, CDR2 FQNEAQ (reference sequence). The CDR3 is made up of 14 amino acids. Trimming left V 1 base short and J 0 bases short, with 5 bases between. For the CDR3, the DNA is TGTGCCAGCAGCTTAGTCGGGAGCACAGATACGCAGTATTTT. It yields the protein CASSLVGSTDTQYF.

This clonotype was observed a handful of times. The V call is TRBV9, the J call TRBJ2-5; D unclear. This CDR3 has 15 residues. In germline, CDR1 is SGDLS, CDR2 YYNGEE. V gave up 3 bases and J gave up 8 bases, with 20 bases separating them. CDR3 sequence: CASSATANPPDTQYF. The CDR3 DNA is TGTGCCAGCAGCGCAACAGCGAATCCCCCCGATACCCAGTACTTC.

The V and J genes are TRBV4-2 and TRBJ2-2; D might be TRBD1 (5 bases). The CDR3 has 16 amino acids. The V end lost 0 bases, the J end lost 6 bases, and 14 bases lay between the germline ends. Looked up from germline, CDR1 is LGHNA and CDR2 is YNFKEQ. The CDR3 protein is CASSQDPGAAPGELFF. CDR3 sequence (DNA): TGTGCCAGCAGCCAAGATCCTGGGGCGGCACCCGGGGAGCTGTTTTTT.

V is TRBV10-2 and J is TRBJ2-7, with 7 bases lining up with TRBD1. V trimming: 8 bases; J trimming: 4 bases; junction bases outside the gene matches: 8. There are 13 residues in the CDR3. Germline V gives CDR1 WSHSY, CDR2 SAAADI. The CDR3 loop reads CASSDRNNYEQYV. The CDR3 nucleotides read TGCGCCAGCTCGGACAGGAACAATTACGAGCAGTACGTC.

In DNA, the CDR3 is TGTGCCAGCAGCCCCCGGGGGGGCGCGGAGACCCAGTACTTC. Its translation is CASSPRGGAETQYF. The chain combines TRBV7-2 with TRBJ2-5, with 8 bases fitting TRBD2. The CDR3 spans 14 residues. Trimming took 5 bases from V and 5 from J; bases not matched to a gene: 7. Germline V gene lookup returns CDR1 SGHTA and CDR2 FQGNSA.

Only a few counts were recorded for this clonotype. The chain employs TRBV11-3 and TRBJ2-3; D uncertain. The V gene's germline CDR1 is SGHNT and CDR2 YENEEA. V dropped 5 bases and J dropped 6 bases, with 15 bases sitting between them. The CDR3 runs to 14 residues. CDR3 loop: CASSPIGVSDTQYF. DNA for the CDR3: TGTGCCAGCAGCCCTATCGGAGTATCCGATACGCAGTATTTT.

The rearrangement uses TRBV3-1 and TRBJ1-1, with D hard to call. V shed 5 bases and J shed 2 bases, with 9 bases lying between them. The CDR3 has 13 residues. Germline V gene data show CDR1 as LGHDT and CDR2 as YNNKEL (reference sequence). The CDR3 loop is CASSWATNTEAFF. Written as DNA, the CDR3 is TGTGCCAGCAGCTGGGCAACAAACACTGAAGCTTTCTTT.

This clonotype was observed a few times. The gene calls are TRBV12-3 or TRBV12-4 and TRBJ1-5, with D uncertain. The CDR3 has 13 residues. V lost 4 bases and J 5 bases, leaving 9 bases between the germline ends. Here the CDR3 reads CASSSDRDQPQHF. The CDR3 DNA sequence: TGTGCCAGCAGTTCGGACCGGGATCAGCCCCAGCATTTT.